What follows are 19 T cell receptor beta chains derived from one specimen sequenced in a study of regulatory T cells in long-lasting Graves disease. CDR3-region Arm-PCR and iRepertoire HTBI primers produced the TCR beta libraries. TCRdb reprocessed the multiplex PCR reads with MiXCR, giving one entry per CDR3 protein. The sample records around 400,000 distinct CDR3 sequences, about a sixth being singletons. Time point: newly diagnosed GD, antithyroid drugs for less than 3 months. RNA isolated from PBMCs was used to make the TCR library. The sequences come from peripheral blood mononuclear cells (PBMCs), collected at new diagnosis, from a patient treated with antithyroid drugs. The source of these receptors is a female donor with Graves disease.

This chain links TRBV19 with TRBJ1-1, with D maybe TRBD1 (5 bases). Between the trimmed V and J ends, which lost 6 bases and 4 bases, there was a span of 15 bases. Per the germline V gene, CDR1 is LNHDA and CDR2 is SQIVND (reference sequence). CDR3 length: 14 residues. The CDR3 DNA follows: TGTGCCAGTAGCCACTGGGGGGTGGGCACTGAAGCTTTCTTT. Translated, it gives CASSHWGVGTEAFF.

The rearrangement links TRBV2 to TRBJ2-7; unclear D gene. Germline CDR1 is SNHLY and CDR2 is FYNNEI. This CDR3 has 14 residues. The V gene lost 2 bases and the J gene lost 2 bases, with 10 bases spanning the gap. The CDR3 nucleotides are TGTGCCAGCAGTGAAATGAATGGAGCCTACGAGCAGTACTTC. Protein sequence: CASSEMNGAYEQYF.

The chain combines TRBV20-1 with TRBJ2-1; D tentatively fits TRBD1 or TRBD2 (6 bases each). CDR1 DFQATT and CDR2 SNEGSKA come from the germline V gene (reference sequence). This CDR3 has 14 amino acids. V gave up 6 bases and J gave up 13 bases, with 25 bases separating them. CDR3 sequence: CSASSQEGGYFQFF. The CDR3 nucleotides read TGCAGTGCCAGCAGCCAAGAAGGGGGGTACTTTCAGTTCTTC.

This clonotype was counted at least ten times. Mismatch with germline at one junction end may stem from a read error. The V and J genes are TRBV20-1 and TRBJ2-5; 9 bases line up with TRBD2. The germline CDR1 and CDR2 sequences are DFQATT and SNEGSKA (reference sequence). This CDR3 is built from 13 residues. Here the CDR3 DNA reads TGCAGTGCTAGATCGACTAGCGGACGACTAACGGACTTC. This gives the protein CSARSTSGRLTDF.

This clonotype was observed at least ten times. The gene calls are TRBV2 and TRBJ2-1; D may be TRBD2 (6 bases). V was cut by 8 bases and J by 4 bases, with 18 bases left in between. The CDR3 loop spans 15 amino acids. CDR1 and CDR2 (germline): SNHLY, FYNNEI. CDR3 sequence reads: CASHRLAGLYNEQFF. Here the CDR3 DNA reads TGTGCCAGCCATCGTCTCGCGGGGCTTTACAATGAGCAGTTCTTC.

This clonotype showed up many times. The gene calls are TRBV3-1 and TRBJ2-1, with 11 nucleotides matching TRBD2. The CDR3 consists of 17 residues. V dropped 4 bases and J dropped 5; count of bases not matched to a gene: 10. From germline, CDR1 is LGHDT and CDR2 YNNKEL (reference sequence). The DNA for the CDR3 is TGTGCCAGCAGCCGGGGGCAGAGACTAGCGGGGAACAATGAGCAGTTCTTC. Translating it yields CASSRGQRLAGNNEQFF.

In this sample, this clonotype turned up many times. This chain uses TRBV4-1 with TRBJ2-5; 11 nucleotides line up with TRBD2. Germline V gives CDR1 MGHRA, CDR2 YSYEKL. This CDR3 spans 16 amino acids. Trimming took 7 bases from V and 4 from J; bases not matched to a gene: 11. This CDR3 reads CASMRVAGGPRETQYF. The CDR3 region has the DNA TGCGCCAGCATGAGGGTAGCGGGAGGGCCACGAGAGACCCAGTACTTC.

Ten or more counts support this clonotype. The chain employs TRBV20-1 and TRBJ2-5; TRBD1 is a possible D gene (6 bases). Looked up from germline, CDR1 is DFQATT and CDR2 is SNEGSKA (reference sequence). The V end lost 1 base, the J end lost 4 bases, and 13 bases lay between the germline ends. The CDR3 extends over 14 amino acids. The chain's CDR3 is CSARARGVGETQYF. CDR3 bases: TGCAGTGCTAGAGCCAGGGGAGTGGGAGAGACCCAGTACTTC.

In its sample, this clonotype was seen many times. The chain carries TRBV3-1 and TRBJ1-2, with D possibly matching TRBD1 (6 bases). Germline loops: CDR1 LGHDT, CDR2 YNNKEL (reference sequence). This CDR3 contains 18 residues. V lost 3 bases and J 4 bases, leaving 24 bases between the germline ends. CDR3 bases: TGTGCCAGCAGCCAGGCGCCGGGCGGGGGCGAACTTAGCTATGGCTACACCTTC. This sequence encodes CASSQAPGGGELSYGYTF.

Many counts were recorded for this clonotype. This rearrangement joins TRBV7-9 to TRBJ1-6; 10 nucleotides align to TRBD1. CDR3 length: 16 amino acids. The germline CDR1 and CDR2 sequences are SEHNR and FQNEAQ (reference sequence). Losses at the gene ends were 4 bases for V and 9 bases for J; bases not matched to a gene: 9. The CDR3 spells CASSSKGDRGSSPLHF. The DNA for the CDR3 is TGTGCCAGCAGCTCCAAGGGGGACAGGGGATCTTCACCCCTCCACTTT.

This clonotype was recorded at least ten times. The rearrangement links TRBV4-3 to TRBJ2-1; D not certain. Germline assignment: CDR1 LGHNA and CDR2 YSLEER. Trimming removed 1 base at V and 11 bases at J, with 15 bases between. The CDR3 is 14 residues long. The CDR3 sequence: CASSQGTESTQQFF. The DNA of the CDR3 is TGCGCCAGCAGCCAAGGGACCGAGTCCACCCAGCAGTTCTTC.

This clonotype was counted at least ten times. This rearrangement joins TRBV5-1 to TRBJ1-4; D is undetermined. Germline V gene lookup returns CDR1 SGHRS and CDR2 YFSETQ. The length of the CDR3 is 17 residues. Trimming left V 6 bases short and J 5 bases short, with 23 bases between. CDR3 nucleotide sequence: TGCGCCAGCAAGGAGCATCTAGTCCGGGGATCAAATGAAAAACTGTTTTTT. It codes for CASKEHLVRGSNEKLFF.

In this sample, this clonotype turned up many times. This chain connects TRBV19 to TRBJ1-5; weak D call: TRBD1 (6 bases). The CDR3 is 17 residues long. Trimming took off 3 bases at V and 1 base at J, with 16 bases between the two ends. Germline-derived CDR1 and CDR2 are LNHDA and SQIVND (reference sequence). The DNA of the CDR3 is TGTGCCAGTAGTATCTTGACCGGGGGCGCGAGCAATCAGCCCCAGCATTTT. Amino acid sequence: CASSILTGGASNQPQHF.

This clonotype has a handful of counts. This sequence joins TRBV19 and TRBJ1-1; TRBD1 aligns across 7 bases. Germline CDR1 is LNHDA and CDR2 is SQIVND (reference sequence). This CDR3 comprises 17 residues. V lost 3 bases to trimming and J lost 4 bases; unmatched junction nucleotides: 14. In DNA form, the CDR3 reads TGTGCCAGTAGTATTAATTTCAGGGGGGCGTGGAGCACTGAAGCTTTCTTT. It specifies CASSINFRGAWSTEAFF. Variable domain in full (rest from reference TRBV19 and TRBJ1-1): DGGITQSPKYLFRKEGQNVTLSCEQNLNHDAMYWYRQDPGQGLRLIYYSQIVNDFQKGDIAEGYSVSREKKESFPLTVTSAQKNPTAFYLCASSINFRGAWSTEAFFGQGTRLTVV.

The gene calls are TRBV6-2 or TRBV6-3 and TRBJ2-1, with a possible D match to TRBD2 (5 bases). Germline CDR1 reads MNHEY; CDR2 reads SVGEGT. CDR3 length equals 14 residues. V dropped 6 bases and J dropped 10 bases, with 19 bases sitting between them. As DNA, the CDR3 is TGTGCCAGCAGCTCCGGACTGAGCTCCTACGAGCAGTTCTTC. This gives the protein CASSSGLSSYEQFF.

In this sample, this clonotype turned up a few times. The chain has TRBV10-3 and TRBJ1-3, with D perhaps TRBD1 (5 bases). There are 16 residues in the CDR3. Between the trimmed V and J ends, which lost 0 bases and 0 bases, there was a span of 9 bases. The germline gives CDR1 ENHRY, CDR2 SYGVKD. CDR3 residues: CAISESVGVSGNTIYF. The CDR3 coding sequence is TGTGCCATCAGTGAGTCTGTAGGGGTCTCTGGAAACACCATATATTTT.

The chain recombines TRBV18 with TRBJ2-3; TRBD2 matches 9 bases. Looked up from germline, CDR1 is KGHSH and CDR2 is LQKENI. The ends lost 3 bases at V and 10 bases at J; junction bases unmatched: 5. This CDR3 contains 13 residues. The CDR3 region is CASSPVTSGSQYF. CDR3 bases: TGTGCCAGCTCACCTGTGACTAGCGGCTCGCAGTATTTT.

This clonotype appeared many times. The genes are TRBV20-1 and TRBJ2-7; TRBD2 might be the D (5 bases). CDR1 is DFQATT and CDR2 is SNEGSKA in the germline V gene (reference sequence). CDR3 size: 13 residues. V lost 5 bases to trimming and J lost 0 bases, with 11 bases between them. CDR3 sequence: CSAADRDSYEQYF. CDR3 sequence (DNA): TGCAGTGCTGCAGACCGGGACTCCTACGAGCAGTACTTC.

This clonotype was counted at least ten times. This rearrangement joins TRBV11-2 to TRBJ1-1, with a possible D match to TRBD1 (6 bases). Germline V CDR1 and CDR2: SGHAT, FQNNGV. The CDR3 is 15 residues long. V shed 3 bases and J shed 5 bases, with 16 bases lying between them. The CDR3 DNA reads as TGTGCCAGCAGCTTTTCCATATCACAGGGAACTGAAGCTTTCTTT. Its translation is CASSFSISQGTEAFF.